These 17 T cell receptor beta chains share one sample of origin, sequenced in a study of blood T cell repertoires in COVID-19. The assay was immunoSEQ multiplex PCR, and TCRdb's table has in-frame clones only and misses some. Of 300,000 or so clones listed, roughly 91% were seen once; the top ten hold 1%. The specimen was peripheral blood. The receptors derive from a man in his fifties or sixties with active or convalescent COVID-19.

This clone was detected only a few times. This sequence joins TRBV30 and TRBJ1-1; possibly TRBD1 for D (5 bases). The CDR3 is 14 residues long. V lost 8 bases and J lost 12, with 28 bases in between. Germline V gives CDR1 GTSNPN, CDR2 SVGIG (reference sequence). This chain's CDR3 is CAASGQGLSAASFF. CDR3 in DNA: TGTGCCGCCTCGGGGCAGGGACTTAGTGCTGCATCTTTCTTT.

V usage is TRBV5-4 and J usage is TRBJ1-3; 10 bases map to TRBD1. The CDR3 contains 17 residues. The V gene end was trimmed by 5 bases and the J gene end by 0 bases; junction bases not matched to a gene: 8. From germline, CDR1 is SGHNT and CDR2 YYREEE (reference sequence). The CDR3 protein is CASSSGTGAISGNTIYF. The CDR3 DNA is TGTGCCAGCAGTTCCGGGACAGGGGCTATCTCTGGAAACACCATATATTTT.

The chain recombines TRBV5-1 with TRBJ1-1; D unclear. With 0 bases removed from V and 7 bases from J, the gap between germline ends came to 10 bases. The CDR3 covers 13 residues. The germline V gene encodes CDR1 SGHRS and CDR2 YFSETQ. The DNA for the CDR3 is TGCGCCAGCAGCTTGGTCGCAGGAAATGAAGCTTTCTTT. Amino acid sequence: CASSLVAGNEAFF.

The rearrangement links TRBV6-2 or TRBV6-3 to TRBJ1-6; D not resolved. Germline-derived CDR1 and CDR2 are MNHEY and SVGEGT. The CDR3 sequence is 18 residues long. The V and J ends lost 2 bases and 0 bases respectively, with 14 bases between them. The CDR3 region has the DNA TGTGCCAGCAGTTACGCTCTCGGGGAAACCTCCTATAATTCACCCCTCCACTTT. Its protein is CASSYALGETSYNSPLHF.

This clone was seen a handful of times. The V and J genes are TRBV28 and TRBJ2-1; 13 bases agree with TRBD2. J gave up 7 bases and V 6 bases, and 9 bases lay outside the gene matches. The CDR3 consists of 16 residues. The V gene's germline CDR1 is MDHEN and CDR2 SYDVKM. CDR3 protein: CASRRGLAGVRNEQFF. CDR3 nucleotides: TGTGCCAGCAGACGAGGACTAGCGGGAGTAAGGAATGAGCAGTTCTTC.

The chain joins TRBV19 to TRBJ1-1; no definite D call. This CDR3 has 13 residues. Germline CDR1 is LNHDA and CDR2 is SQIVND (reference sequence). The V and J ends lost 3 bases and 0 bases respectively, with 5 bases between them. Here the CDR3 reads CASSIQMNTEAFF. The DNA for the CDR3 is TGTGCCAGTAGTATCCAAATGAACACTGAAGCTTTCTTT.

The CDR3 here is CASSPQRNQETQYF. The CDR3 DNA follows: TGTGCCAGCTCACCACAGAGAAACCAAGAGACCCAGTACTTC. The chain combines TRBV18 with TRBJ2-5; no definite D call. Germline V gene data show CDR1 as KGHSH and CDR2 as LQKENI. The CDR3 covers 14 residues. Between the trimmed V and J ends, which lost 1 base and 0 bases, there was a span of 6 bases.

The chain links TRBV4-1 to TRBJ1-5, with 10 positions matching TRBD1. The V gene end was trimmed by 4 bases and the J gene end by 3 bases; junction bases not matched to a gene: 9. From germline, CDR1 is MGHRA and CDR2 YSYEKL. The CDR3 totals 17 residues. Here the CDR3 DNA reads TGCGCCAGCAGCCCTTCCGGGACAGGGGCTCCCAATCAGCCCCAGCATTTT. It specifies CASSPSGTGAPNQPQHF.

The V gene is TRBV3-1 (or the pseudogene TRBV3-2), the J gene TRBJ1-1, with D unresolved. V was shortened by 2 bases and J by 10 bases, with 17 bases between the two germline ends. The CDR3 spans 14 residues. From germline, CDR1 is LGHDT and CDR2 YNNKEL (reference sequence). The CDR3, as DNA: TGTGCCAGCAGCCAAACTCCCTCGGGGTTCGGAGCTTTCTTT. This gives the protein CASSQTPSGFGAFF.

The CDR3, as DNA: TGTGCCAGCAGTGAGTGGCGGGGGGCCACAGATACGCAGTATTTT. This gives the protein CASSEWRGATDTQYF. The chain carries TRBV25-1 and TRBJ2-3, with 8 bases fitting TRBD2. Trimming cost V 3 bases and J 2 bases; bases outside gene matches: 4. There are 15 residues in the CDR3. Germline CDR1 reads MGHDK; CDR2 reads SYGVNS.

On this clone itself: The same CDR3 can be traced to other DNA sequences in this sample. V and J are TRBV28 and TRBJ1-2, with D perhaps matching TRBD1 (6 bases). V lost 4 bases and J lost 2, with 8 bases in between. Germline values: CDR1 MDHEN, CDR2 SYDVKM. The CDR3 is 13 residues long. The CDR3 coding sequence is TGTGCCAGCAGTTCACAGGGAAACTATGGCTACACCTTC. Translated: CASSSQGNYGYTF.

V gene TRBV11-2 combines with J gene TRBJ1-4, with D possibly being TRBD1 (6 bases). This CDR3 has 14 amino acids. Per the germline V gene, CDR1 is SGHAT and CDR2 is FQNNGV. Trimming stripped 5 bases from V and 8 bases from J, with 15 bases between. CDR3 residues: CASSPVRGAEKLFF. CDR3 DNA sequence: TGTGCCAGCAGCCCTGTTCGGGGGGCGGAAAAACTGTTTTTT.

CDR3 nucleotide sequence: TGTGCCAGCAGTTCGTCCGGGACAGGACTCGCCTACGAGCAGTACTTC. Encoded protein: CASSSSGTGLAYEQYF. This rearrangement joins TRBV28 to TRBJ2-7, with 8 positions matching TRBD1. CDR1 is MDHEN and CDR2 is SYDVKM in the germline V gene. The CDR3 has 16 residues. The J segment lost 2 bases and the V segment lost 4 bases, leaving 10 bases of the junction unmatched.

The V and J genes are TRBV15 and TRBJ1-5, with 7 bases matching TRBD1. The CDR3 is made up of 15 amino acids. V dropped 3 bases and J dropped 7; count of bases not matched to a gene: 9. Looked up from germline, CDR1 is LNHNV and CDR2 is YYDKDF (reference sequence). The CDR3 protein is CATSRGTGAEQPQHF. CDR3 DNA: TGTGCCACCAGCAGGGGTACAGGGGCAGAACAGCCCCAGCATTTT. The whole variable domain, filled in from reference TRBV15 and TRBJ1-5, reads DAMVIQNPRYQVTQFGKPVTLSCSQTLNHNVMYWYQQKSSQAPKLLFHYYDKDFNNEADTPDNFQSRRPNTSFCFLDIRSPGLGDTAMYLCATSRGTGAEQPQHFGDGTRLSIL.

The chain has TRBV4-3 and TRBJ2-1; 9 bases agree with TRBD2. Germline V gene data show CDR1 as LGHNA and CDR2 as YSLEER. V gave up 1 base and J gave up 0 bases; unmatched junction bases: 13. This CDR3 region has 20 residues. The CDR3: CASSQVGSGGGLGSYNEQFF. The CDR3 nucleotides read TGCGCCAGCAGCCAAGTAGGTAGCGGGGGAGGGCTGGGCTCCTACAATGAGCAGTTCTTC.

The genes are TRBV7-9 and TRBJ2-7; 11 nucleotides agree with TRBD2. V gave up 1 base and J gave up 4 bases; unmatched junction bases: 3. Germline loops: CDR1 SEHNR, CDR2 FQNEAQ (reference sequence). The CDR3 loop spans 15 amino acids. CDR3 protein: CASSLGGTSGYEQYF. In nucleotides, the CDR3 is TGTGCCAGCAGCTTAGGTGGGACTAGCGGTTACGAGCAGTACTTC.

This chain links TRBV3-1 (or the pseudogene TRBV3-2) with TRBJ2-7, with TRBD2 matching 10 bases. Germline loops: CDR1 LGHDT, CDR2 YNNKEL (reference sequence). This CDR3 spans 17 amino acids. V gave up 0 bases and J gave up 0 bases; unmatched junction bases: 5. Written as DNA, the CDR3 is TGTGCCAGCAGCCAAGAGCGGCTAGCGGGGGACTCCTACGAGCAGTACTTC. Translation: CASSQERLAGDSYEQYF.